This T cell receptor beta chain was sequenced during a study of a mutant IDH1 vaccine in newly diagnosed glioma. General study results and limits: Among all patients, vaccine-induced immune responses occurred in approximately 94%.

Looked up from germline, CDR1 is KGHSH and CDR2 is LQKENI. This CDR3 is 12 amino acids long. J gave up 10 bases and V 4 bases, and 4 bases lay outside the gene matches. The sample's time point: week 47, end of study. The vaccine gave 300 ug of a 20-mer mutant IDH1 peptide subcutaneously per dose. Each of the donors came in with new WHO grade 3 or 4 astrocytomas that were IDH1-mutant and ATRX-lost. Remarks on this clone: The target antigen is unknown.

Assay used: immunoSEQ multiplex PCR; TCRdb lists only in-frame clones, some missing. The repertoire holds tens of thousands of clones, with around 87% as singletons. V usage is TRBV18 and J usage is TRBJ1-1; 9 bases align to TRBD1. The clonotype originates from a woman under 40 with glioma. The specimen was PBMCs, collected from a glioma patient whose treatment included an IDH1 peptide vaccine. The CDR3 loop reads CASSRDRVTAFF. The CDR3 coding sequence is TGTGCCAGCTCACGGGACAGGGTTACAGCTTTCTTT.